Below, one T cell receptor (beta chain) is given with its context. No antigen is known for it. Germline trimming cut 6 bases from V and 7 bases from J; bases unmatched to any gene: 8. There are 14 residues in the CDR3. Germline V gene lookup returns CDR1 SNHLY and CDR2 FYNNEI. This specimen belongs to a study of cytomegalovirus exposure and HLA in healthy donors. Study summary: For the approximately 400 genotyped donors, 75% to 90% fell within the Caucasian-associated ancestry cluster.

Findings and caveats of the study: As a later analysis revealed, the rate of TCR association differed by HLA locus, with DRB1 most and HLA-C fewest.

The PCR contained 60 Vbeta and 13 Jbeta primers. The protocol was immunoSEQ multiplex PCR, while the TCRdb copy is restricted to in-frame clones and leaves out a portion. The data hold about 160,000 clones, with 65% to 85% observed a single time. The sample comprised PBMCs. The chain has TRBV2 and TRBJ2-1; 8 positions agree with TRBD1. The clonotype was recovered from a woman aged 45-65 years in good health and CMV-seropositive. Here the CDR3 reads CASRRDRPSNEQFF. CDR3 nucleotide sequence: TGTGCCAGCAGGAGGGACAGGCCTTCTAATGAGCAGTTCTTC.